This T cell receptor beta chain was observed in a study of blood T cell repertoires in COVID-19. On the study more broadly: Samples taken during acute and convalescent COVID-19 were collected in the United States, Italy and Spain. PBMCs, B-cell-depleted T cells, or T cells provided the cDNA or gDNA that made up the material.

The CDR3 is 15 residues long. CDR1 and CDR2 from the germline V gene are SGHRS and YFSETQ. V gave up 0 bases and J gave up 1 base; unmatched junction bases: 3. Authors' data handling: Reference gene primer amplification gave estimated nucleated cell counts. TCRdb's table, derived via immunoSEQ multiplex PCR, lists solely in-frame clones and lacks some. V and J calls and clone size are copied from that table; D and trimming were computed from the DNA. Of 150,000 to 200,000 clones detected, around 80% appear once; the ten largest clones hold roughly 9.2%. The receptor's source is a woman aged 80 or over with active or convalescent COVID-19. The chain recombines TRBV5-1 with TRBJ2-7, with 8 bases that match TRBD1. The sequencing sample was made of peripheral blood. The CDR3 DNA follows: TGCGCCAGCAGCTTGGACGGGACAGGTTCCTACGAGCAGTACTTC. Residues: CASSLDGTGSYEQYF.